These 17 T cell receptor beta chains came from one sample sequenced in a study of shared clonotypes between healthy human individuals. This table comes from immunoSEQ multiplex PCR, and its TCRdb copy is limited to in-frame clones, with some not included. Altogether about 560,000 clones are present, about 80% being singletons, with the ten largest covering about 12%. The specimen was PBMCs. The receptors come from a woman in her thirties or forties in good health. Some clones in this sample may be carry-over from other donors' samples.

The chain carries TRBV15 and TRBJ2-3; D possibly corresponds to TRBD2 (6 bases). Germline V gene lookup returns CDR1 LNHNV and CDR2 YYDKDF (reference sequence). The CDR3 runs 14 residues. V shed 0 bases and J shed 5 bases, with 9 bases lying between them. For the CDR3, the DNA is TGTGCCACCAGCAGAGACCGAGCGGGAGATACGCAGTATTTT. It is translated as CATSRDRAGDTQYF.

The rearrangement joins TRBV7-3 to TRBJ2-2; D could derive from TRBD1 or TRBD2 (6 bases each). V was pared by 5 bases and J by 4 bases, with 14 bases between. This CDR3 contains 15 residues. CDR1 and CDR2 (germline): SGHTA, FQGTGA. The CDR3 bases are TGTGCCAGCAGCCATTCCTCGGGGGCCACCGGGGAGCTGTTTTTT. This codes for CASSHSSGATGELFF.

The CDR3 here is CASSLDRVYFYEQYF. Here the CDR3 DNA reads TGTGCCAGCAGCTTAGACAGGGTATATTTCTACGAGCAGTACTTC. This chain connects TRBV7-8 to TRBJ2-7, with D possibly being TRBD1 (6 bases). In germline, CDR1 is SGHVS, CDR2 FQNEAQ. This CDR3 is 15 amino acids long. The V and J ends lost 1 base and 3 bases respectively, with 13 bases between them.

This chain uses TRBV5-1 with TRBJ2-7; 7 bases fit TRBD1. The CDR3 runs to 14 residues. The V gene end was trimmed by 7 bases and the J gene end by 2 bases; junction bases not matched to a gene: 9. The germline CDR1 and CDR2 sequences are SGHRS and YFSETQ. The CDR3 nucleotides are TGCGCCAGCTCCCTAAATGGACAGGCCTACGAGCAGTACTTC. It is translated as CASSLNGQAYEQYF.

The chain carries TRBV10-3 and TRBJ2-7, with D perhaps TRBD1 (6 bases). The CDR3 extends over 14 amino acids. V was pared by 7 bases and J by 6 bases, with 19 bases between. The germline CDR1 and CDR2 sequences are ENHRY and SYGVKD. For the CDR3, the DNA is TGTGCCATCAATCCCAGCAGGGGCGAGGGCGAGCAGTACTTC. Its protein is CAINPSRGEGEQYF.

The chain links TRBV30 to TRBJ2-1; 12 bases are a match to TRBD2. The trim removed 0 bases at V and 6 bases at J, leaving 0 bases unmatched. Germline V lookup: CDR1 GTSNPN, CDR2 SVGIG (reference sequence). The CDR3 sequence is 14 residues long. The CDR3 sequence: CAWSVTSGSNEQFF. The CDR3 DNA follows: TGTGCCTGGAGTGTGACTAGCGGGAGCAATGAGCAGTTCTTC.

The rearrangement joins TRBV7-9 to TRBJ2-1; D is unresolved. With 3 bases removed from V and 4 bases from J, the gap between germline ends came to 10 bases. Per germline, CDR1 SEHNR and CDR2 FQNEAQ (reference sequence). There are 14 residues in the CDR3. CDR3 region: CASSLADKYNEQFF. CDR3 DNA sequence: TGTGCCAGCAGCTTGGCCGACAAGTACAATGAGCAGTTCTTC.

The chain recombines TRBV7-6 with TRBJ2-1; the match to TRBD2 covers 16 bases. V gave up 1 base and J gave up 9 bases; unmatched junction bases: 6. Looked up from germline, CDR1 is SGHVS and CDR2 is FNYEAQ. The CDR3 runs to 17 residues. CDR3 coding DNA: TGTGCCAGCAGCTTAGGGGTGGGGACTAGCGGGAGGGCTGAGCAGTTCTTC. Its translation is CASSLGVGTSGRAEQFF.

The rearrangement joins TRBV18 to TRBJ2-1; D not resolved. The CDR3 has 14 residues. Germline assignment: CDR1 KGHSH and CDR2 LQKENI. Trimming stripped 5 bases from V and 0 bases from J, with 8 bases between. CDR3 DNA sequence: TGTGCCAGCTCAACGCGCAGCTCCTACAATGAGCAGTTCTTC. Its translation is CASSTRSSYNEQFF.

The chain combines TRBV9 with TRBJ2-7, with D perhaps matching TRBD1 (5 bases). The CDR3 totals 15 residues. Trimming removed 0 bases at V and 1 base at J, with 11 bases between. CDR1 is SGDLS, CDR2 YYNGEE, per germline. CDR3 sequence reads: CASSVDPGSSYEQYF. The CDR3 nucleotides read TGTGCCAGCAGCGTAGACCCAGGGTCGTCCTACGAGCAGTACTTC.

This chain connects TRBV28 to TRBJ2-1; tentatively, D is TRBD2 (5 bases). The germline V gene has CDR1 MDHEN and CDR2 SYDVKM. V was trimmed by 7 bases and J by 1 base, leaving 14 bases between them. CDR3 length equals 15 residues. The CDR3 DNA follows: TGTGCCAGCACCCCTCGGACTTTTTCCTACAATGAGCAGTTCTTC. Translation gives CASTPRTFSYNEQFF.

The CDR3 region has the DNA TGCGCCAGCAGCTACGACAGCAATTCACCCCTCCACTTT. This translates into CASSYDSNSPLHF. This chain connects TRBV5-1 to TRBJ1-6; a possible D gene is TRBD1 (5 bases). Trimming stripped 3 bases from V and 7 bases from J, with 8 bases between. This CDR3 region has 13 residues. CDR1 SGHRS and CDR2 YFSETQ come from the germline V gene.

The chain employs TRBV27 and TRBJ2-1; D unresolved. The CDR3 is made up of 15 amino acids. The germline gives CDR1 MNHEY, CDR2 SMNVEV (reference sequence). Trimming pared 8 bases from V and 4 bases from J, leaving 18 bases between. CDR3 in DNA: TGTGCCAGCGGAGCACTGGCGGACGCTTACAATGAGCAGTTCTTC. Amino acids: CASGALADAYNEQFF.

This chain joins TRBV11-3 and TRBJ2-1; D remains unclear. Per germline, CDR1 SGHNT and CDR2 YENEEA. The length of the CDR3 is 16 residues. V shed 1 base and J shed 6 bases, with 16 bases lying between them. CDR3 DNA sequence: TGTGCCAGCAGCTTAGGAGGCCCTCCACCTCGCAATGAGCAGTTCTTC. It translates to CASSLGGPPPRNEQFF.

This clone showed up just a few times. The CDR3, as DNA: TGCGCCAGCAGCCCTTGGGCGCTGAACACTGAAGCTTTCTTT. It encodes CASSPWALNTEAFF. The rearrangement links TRBV4-1 to TRBJ1-1; the D is unclear. Trimming cost V 4 bases and J 0 bases, with 9 bases left between them. The germline V gene encodes CDR1 MGHRA and CDR2 YSYEKL. The CDR3 contains 14 residues.

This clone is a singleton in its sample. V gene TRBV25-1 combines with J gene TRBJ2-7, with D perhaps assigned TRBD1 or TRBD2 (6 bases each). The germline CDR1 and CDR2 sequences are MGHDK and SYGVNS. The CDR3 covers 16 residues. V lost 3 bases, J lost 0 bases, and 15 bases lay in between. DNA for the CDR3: TGTGCCAGCAGTGAGGGCGAGGGGGGAAGCTCCTACGAGCAGTACTTC. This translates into CASSEGEGGSSYEQYF.

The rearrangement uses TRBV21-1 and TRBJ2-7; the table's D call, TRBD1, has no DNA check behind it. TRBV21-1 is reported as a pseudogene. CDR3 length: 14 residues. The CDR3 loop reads CASSAQGASYEQYF. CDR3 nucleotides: TGTGCCAGCAGCGCCCAGGGGGCTTCCTACGAGCAGTACTTC.